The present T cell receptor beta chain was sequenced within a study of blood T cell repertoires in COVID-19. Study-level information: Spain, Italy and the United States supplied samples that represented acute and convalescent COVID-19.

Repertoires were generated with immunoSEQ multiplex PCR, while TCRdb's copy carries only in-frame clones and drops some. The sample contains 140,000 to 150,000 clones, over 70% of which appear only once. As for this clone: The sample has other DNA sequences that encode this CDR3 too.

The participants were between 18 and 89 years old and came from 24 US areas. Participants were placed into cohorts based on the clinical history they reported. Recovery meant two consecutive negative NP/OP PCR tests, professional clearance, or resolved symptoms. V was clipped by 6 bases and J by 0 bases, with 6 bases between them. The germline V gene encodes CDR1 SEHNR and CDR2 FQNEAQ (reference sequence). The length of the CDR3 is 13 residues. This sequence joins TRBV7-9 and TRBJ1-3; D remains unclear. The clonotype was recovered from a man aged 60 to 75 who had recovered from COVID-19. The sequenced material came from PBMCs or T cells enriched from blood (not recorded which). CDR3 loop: CASSPNSGNTIYF. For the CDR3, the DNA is TGTGCCAGCAGTCCCAACTCTGGAAACACCATATATTTT.